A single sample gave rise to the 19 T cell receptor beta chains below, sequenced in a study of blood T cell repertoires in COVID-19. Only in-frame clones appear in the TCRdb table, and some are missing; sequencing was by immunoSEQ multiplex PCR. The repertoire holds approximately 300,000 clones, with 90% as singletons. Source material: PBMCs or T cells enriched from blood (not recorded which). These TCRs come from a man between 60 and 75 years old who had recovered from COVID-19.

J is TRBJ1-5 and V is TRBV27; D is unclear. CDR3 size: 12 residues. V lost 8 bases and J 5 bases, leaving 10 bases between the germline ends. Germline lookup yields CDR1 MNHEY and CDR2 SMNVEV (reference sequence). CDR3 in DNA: TGTGCCAGCGGTCGGAGGGATCAGCCCCAGCATTTT. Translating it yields CASGRRDQPQHF.

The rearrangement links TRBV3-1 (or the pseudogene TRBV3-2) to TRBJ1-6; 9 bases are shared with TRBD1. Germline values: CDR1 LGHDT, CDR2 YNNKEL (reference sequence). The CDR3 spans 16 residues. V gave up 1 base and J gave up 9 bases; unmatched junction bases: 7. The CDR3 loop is CASSQVSGQGGSPLHF. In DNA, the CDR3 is TGTGCCAGCAGCCAAGTTTCGGGACAGGGCGGTTCACCCCTCCACTTT.

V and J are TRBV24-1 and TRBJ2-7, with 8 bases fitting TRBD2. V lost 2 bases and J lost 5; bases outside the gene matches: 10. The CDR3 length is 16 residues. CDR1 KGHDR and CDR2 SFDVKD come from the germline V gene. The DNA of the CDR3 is TGTGCCACCAGTGATTCTTGGAGCGGGAGTCTGAACGAGCAGTACTTC. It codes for CATSDSWSGSLNEQYF.

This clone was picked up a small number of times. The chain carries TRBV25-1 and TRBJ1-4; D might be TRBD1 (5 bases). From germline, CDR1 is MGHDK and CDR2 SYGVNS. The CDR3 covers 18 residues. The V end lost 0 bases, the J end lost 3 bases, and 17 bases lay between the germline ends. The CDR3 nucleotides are TGTGCCAGCAGTGAATATGGAAGGGGAAGACGACCTAATGAAAAACTGTTTTTT. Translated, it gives CASSEYGRGRRPNEKLFF. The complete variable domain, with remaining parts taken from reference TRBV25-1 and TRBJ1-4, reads EADIYQTPRYLVIGTGKKITLECSQTMGHDKMYWYQQDPGMELHLIHYSYGVNSTEKGDLSSESTVSRIRTEHFPLTLESARPSHTSQYLCASSEYGRGRRPNEKLFFGSGTQLSVL.

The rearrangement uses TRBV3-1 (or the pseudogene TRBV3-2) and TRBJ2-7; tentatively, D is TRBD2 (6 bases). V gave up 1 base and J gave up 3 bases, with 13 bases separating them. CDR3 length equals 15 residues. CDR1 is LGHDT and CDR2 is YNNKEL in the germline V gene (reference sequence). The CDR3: CASSQGATGGYEQYF. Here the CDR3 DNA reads TGTGCCAGCAGCCAAGGAGCCACCGGGGGCTACGAGCAGTACTTC.

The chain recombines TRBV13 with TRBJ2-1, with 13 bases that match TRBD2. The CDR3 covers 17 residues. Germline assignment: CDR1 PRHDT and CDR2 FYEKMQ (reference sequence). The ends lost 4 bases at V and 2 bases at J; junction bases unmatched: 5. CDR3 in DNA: TGTGCCAGCAGCTCGAGGACTAGCGGGAGCGCCTACAATGAGCAGTTCTTC. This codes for CASSSRTSGSAYNEQFF.

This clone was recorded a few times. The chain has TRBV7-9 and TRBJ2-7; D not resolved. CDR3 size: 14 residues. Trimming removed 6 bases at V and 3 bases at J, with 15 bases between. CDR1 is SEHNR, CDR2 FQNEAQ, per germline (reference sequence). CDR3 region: CASSLTGPDYEQYF. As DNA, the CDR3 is TGTGCCAGCAGTCTCACGGGTCCCGACTACGAGCAGTACTTC.

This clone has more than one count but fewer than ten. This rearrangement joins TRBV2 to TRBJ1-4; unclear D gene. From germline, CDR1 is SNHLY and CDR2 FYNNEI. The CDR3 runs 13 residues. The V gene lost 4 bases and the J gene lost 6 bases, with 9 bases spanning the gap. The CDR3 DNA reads TGTGCCAGCAGTGCCCCTGAGCATGAAAAACTGTTTTTT. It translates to CASSAPEHEKLFF.

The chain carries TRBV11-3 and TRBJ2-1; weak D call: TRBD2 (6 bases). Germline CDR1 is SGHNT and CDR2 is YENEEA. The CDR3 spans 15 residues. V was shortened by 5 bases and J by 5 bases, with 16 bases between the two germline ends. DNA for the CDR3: TGTGCCAGCAGCCCTAAACTTCTAGCGAACAATGAGCAGTTCTTC. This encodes CASSPKLLANNEQFF.

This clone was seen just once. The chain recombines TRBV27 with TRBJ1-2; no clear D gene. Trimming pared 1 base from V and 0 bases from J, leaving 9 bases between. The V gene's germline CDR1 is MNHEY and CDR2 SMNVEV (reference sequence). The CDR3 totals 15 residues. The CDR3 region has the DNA TGTGCCAGCAGTTTATTCAGAGGAGCTAACTATGGCTACACCTTC. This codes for CASSLFRGANYGYTF.

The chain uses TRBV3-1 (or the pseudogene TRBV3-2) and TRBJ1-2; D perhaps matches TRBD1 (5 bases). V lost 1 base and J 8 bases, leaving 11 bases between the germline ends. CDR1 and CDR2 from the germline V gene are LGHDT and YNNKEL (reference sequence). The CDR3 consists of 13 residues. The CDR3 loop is CASSQGQGGGYTF. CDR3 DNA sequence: TGTGCCAGCAGCCAAGGCCAGGGTGGCGGCTACACCTTC.

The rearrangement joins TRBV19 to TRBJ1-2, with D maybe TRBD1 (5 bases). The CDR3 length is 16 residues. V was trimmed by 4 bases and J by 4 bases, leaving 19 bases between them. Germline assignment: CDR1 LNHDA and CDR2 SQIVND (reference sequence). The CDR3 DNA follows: TGTGCCAGTAGTACGGCGGCAGGGCGGCGTGGCTATGGCTACACCTTC. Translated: CASSTAAGRRGYGYTF.

The chain's CDR3 is CASAPGLARSDTQYF. CDR3 bases: TGTGCCAGCGCCCCCGGACTAGCGAGATCGGATACGCAGTATTTT. The rearrangement links TRBV5-6 to TRBJ2-3; 9 nucleotides line up with TRBD2. Looked up from germline, CDR1 is SGHDT and CDR2 is YYEEEE. V dropped 7 bases and J dropped 6; count of bases not matched to a gene: 12. The CDR3 extends over 15 amino acids.

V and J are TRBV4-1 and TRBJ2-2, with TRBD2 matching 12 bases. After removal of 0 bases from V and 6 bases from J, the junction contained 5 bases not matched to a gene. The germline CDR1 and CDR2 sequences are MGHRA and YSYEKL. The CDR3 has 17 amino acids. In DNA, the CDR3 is TGCGCCAGCAGCCAAGAACGACTAGCGGGAGTTCCCGGGGAGCTGTTTTTT. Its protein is CASSQERLAGVPGELFF.

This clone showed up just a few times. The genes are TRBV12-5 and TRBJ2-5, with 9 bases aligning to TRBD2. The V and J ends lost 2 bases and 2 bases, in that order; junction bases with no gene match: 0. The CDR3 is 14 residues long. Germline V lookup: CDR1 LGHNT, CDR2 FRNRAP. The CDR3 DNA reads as TGTGCTAGTGGTTTGAGCGGGGGGCAAGAGACCCAGTACTTC. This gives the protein CASGLSGGQETQYF.

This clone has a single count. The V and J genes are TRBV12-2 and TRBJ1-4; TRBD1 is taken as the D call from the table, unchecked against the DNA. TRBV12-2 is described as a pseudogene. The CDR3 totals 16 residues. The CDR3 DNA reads TGTGCAAGTCGCTCAATAAAGACAGAGTATATGAAAATAGGGTTTTTT. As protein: CASRSIKTEYMKIGFF.

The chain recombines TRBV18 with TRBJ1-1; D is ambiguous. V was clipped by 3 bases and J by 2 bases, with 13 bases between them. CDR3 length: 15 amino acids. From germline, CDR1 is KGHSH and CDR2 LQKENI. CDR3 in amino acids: CASSPQQSLNTEAFF. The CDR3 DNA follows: TGTGCCAGCTCACCGCAACAGAGTTTAAACACTGAAGCTTTCTTT.

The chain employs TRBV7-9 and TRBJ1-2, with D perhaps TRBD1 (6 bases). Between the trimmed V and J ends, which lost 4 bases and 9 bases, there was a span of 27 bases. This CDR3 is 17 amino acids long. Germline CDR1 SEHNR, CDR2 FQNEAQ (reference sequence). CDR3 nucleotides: TGTGCCAGCAGCTCACTCTCAGGGGAGCGCGATCATGGTCGCTACACCTTC. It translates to CASSSLSGERDHGRYTF.

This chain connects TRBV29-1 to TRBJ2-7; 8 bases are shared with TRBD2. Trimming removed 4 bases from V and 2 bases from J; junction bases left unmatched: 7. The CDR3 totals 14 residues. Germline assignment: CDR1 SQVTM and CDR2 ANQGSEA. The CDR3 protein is CSVARGLGAYEQYF. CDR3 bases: TGCAGCGTTGCTCGGGGACTAGGGGCCTACGAGCAGTACTTC.